The rows below give T cell receptor beta chains drawn from one sample of a study of radiation and T cells in renal cell carcinoma. Profiled with immunoSEQ multiplex PCR; TCRdb holds only in-frame clones, not every one. Of 130,000 to 150,000 clones listed, approximately 86% are singletons. Here the sequenced sample was blood, taken from a patient whose treatment included radiotherapy and nephrectomy. The receptors originated from a woman between 45 and 65 years old with renal cell carcinoma. The CDR3 runs from the conserved cysteine through the conserved F or W. A D gene is named only where the DNA matches it firmly. Size tells how often a clone was seen (once, few, many) or the class of an expanded clone, and some rows leave it out.

D gene	V gene	clone size	J gene	CDR3 length	CDR3 protein	CDR3 DNA
.	TRBV25-1	few	TRBJ1-1	13	CASSPLTRGKAFF	TGTGCCAGCAGTCCGTTAACTAGGGGGAAAGCTTTCTTT
TRBD2	TRBV5-4	.	TRBJ2-1	17	CASSLGASGGNYNEQFF	TGTGCCAGCAGCTTGGGGGCTAGCGGGGGGAACTACAATGAGCAGTTCTTC
.	TRBV5-5	.	TRBJ2-4	14	CASSRVAAKNIQYF	TGTGCCAGCAGCCGGGTTGCGGCCAAAAACATTCAGTACTTC
.	TRBV7-2	.	TRBJ2-2	16	CASTVSGRSGAGELFF	TGTGCCAGCACCGTGAGCGGTAGATCAGGGGCCGGGGAGCTGTTTTTT
.	TRBV27	.	TRBJ2-7	15	CASRPIGQGSYEQYF	TGTGCCAGCAGACCTATTGGGCAGGGTTCCTACGAGCAGTACTTC
TRBD1	TRBV5-1	.	TRBJ2-7	14	CASSLSRQGYEQYF	TGCGCCAGCAGCTTGTCGAGACAGGGGTACGAGCAGTACTTC
.	TRBV6-5	.	TRBJ1-5	13	CASSYSTRQPQHF	TGTGCCAGCAGTTACTCGACGCGGCAGCCCCAGCATTTT
TRBD2	TRBV28	.	TRBJ2-2	16	CASKGTSGRFAGELFF	TGTGCCAGCAAGGGGACTAGCGGGAGGTTTGCCGGGGAGCTGTTTTTT
.	TRBV11-3	.	TRBJ1-5	15	CASSCYGNSNQPQHF	TGTGCCAGCAGCTGTTATGGGAATAGCAATCAGCCCCAGCATTTT
.	TRBV29-1	.	TRBJ1-1	14	CSVASKGENTEAFF	TGCAGCGTTGCCTCTAAGGGAGAGAACACTGAAGCTTTCTTT
.	TRBV19	.	TRBJ1-4	17	CASSPQGRQIGGEKLFF	TGTGCCAGTAGTCCCCAGGGCCGGCAGATCGGGGGTGAAAAACTGTTTTTT